This TCR beta chain derives from a study of cytomegalovirus exposure and HLA in healthy donors. Across the study: Earlier findings included roughly 120 million unique TCR beta sequences obtained from roughly 200 million T cells. Overall study findings and caveats: Beyond CMV serostatus, there was no information to go on about immune exposure. Donors belonging to an Asian-associated ancestry cluster reportedly showed fewer N-insertions in productive TCRs than the 666-donor mean, according to what a later analysis found.

60 Vbeta and 13 Jbeta primers were used in PCR. The repertoire was sequenced with immunoSEQ multiplex PCR; TCRdb's copy has only in-frame clones and lacks some. The data show roughly 160,000 clones, with 71% seen just once and around 2.8% held by the top ten. Details on this clone: As yet, its antigen is unknown.

The origin of this receptor is a woman aged 25 to 39 in good health and CMV-seronegative. Material for sequencing was PBMCs.

The CDR3 protein is CASRGGKNSPLHF. CDR3 nucleotides: TGTGCCAGCAGGGGGGGGAAGAATTCACCCCTCCACTTT. The chain links TRBV6-6 to TRBJ1-6, with D maybe TRBD1 (5 bases). Germline CDR1 MNHNY, CDR2 SVGAGI (reference sequence). The CDR3 contains 13 residues. V shed 6 bases and J shed 7 bases, with 10 bases lying between them.